These 24 T cell receptor beta chains came from one sample sequenced in a study of cytomegalovirus exposure and HLA in healthy donors. A multiplex PCR was run with 60 Vbeta primers and 13 Jbeta primers. Generated by immunoSEQ multiplex PCR, the TCRdb table keeps only in-frame clones and is missing some. The table has under 150,000 clones, over 75% seen once. Material: PBMCs. All receptors come from a woman aged 25 to 39 in good health and CMV-seropositive.

The genes are TRBV6-5 and TRBJ1-2; TRBD1 agrees at 8 bases. Unmatched junction bases numbered 2, after V lost 0 bases and J lost 2 bases. The CDR3 has 15 residues. The V gene's germline CDR1 is MNHEY and CDR2 SVGAGI. CDR3 loop: CASSYSPGGNYGYTF. CDR3 in DNA: TGTGCCAGCAGTTACTCGCCAGGGGGCAACTATGGCTACACCTTC.

The chain couples TRBV7-8 to TRBJ2-7; TRBD2 agrees at 8 bases. V lost 5 bases to trimming and J lost 5 bases; unmatched junction nucleotides: 17. CDR3 size: 17 residues. The germline CDR1 and CDR2 sequences are SGHVS and FQNEAQ. The CDR3 here is CASSPRWVAGWANEQYF. The CDR3 DNA is TGTGCCAGCAGCCCCCGGTGGGTAGCGGGATGGGCTAACGAGCAGTACTTC.

The rearrangement uses TRBV7-2 and TRBJ2-6, with D possibly TRBD2 on 5 matching bases. The V end was cut by 5 bases, the J end by 0 bases, with 11 bases between. The CDR3 is 16 amino acids. Germline V gene data show CDR1 as SGHTA and CDR2 as FQGNSA. DNA for the CDR3: TGTGCCAGCAGCGCAGCGGCGAGCTCTGGGGCCAACGTCCTGACTTTC. Amino acid sequence: CASSAAASSGANVLTF.

This clone was picked up a small number of times. The rearrangement links TRBV7-9 to TRBJ2-5; perhaps TRBD2 as D (6 bases). The CDR3 contains 13 residues. CDR1 is SEHNR, CDR2 FQNEAQ, per germline (reference sequence). Between the trimmed V and J ends, which lost 7 bases and 4 bases, there was a span of 13 bases. Written as DNA, the CDR3 is TGTGCCAGCATAGCCACCGGGGGAGAGACCCAGTACTTC. This gives the protein CASIATGGETQYF.

This chain joins TRBV9 and TRBJ2-2; D is unclear. This CDR3 is 12 amino acids long. Germline V gene data show CDR1 as SGDLS and CDR2 as YYNGEE. V lost 5 bases and J 8 bases, leaving 10 bases between the germline ends. CDR3 amino acids: CASREQSGELFF. CDR3 bases: TGTGCCAGCAGGGAACAGTCGGGGGAGCTGTTTTTT.

This chain uses TRBV25-1 with TRBJ2-7; 10 bases align to TRBD1. There are 15 residues in the CDR3. The V gene's germline CDR1 is MGHDK and CDR2 SYGVNS. The ends lost 1 base at V and 2 bases at J; junction bases unmatched: 2. CDR3 in DNA: TGTGCCAGCAGTGAATGGGGGACAGGGGCCTACGAGCAGTACTTC. Encoded protein: CASSEWGTGAYEQYF.

This rearrangement joins TRBV27 to TRBJ1-5; possible D gene TRBD1, 6 bases. V lost 3 bases to trimming and J lost 0 bases, with 9 bases between them. Per the germline V gene, CDR1 is MNHEY and CDR2 is SMNVEV (reference sequence). CDR3 size: 15 residues. The CDR3 nucleotides read TGTGCCAGCAGTTTGAACAGGGATAGCAATCAGCCCCAGCATTTT. Encoded protein: CASSLNRDSNQPQHF.

CDR3 sequence (DNA): TGCGCCAGCAGCCCGGGGACAAATAGGGGTGGCTACACCTTC. It yields the protein CASSPGTNRGGYTF. This chain connects TRBV5-1 to TRBJ1-2, with D perhaps TRBD1 (6 bases). The ends were cut back, 4 bases at V and 7 bases at J, with 17 bases in the middle. Germline CDR1 and CDR2: SGHRS and YFSETQ. The CDR3 covers 14 residues.

The gene calls are TRBV9 and TRBJ2-5; a weak D match, TRBD1 (5 bases). The end of the DNA aligns better with TRBJ2-7, so the J call may be wrong. The CDR3 covers 13 residues. CDR1 SGDLS and CDR2 YYNGEE come from the germline V gene. CDR3 protein: CASSVGALYEQYF. Written as DNA, the CDR3 is TGTGCCAGCAGCGTTGGGGCCCTCTACGAGCAGTACTTC.

This rearrangement joins TRBV15 to TRBJ1-3; D is uncertain. The germline V and J ends were trimmed by 0 bases and 0 bases, with 6 bases remaining between them. The germline V gene encodes CDR1 LNHNV and CDR2 YYDKDF (reference sequence). This CDR3 spans 15 amino acids. The CDR3 DNA follows: TGTGCCACCAGCAGAGATACCGGCTCTGGAAACACCATATATTTT. Translating it yields CATSRDTGSGNTIYF.

J is TRBJ1-3 and V is TRBV11-3; D gene ambiguous. V dropped 6 bases and J dropped 0 bases, with 15 bases sitting between them. CDR3 length equals 16 residues. The germline CDR1 and CDR2 sequences are SGHNT and YENEEA. The DNA of the CDR3 is TGTGCCAGCAGTCGTAAACTTATTGACTCTGGAAACACCATATATTTT. It codes for CASSRKLIDSGNTIYF.

The rearrangement uses TRBV4-1 and TRBJ2-5; 12 bases line up with TRBD2. TRBJ2-7 matches the DNA end more closely, so the J call is doubtful. The CDR3 has 15 residues. Germline assignment: CDR1 MGHRA and CDR2 YSYEKL. The CDR3: CASSPTSGGFYEQYF. CDR3 bases: TGCGCCAGCAGCCCCACTAGCGGGGGGTTCTACGAGCAGTACTTC.

V is TRBV5-1 and J is TRBJ2-3, with unresolved D. Germline assignment: CDR1 SGHRS and CDR2 YFSETQ. Trimming cost V 2 bases and J 0 bases, with 10 bases left between them. This CDR3 is 15 amino acids long. The CDR3 nucleotides read TGCGCCAGCAGCTTTTCGCCGGGTAGCACAGATACGCAGTATTTT. Residues: CASSFSPGSTDTQYF.

This clone showed up just once. The chain joins TRBV10-3 to TRBJ1-3, with D unresolved. Germline V CDR1 and CDR2: ENHRY, SYGVKD. Trimming took 2 bases from V and 0 from J, leaving 5 bases between them. The CDR3 contains 14 residues. The CDR3: CAISEPSSGNTIYF. CDR3 coding DNA: TGTGCCATCAGTGAGCCGAGCTCTGGAAACACCATATATTTT.

The genes are TRBV18 and TRBJ1-4; unclear D gene. CDR3 length: 13 residues. CDR1 and CDR2 from the germline V gene are KGHSH and LQKENI. V was pared by 4 bases and J by 7 bases, with 10 bases between. CDR3 sequence (DNA): TGTGCCAGCTCACGCGGATCGGGTGAAAAACTGTTTTTT. Protein: CASSRGSGEKLFF.

On this clone itself: At one end the junction does not follow the germline gene, possibly because of a read error. V is TRBV7-7 and J is TRBJ2-3; D unresolved. This CDR3 has 14 amino acids. Germline V gene lookup returns CDR1 SSHAT and CDR2 FNYEAQ (reference sequence). CDR3 amino acids: CASSLTTSTDTQYF. The CDR3 nucleotides read TGTGCTAGCAGCTTAACGACAAGCACAGATACGCAGTATTTT.

V and J are TRBV7-3 and TRBJ2-2, with D perhaps TRBD2 (6 bases). The CDR3 runs 15 residues. V was pared by 5 bases and J by 4 bases, with 14 bases between. Germline CDR1 is SGHTA and CDR2 is FQGTGA. The CDR3 bases are TGTGCCAGCAGCGGCAGACTAGTTGGCACCGGGGAGCTGTTTTTT. Translated, it gives CASSGRLVGTGELFF.

The chain uses TRBV7-2 and TRBJ2-2; TRBD2 agrees at 11 bases. Trimming removed 2 bases from V and 5 bases from J; junction bases left unmatched: 4. The CDR3 has 16 residues. Germline V gene lookup returns CDR1 SGHTA and CDR2 FQGNSA. The CDR3 sequence: CASSLPGLAVTGELFF. Here the CDR3 DNA reads TGTGCCAGCAGCTTACCGGGACTAGCGGTTACCGGGGAGCTGTTTTTT.

The J gene is TRBJ1-2, the V gene TRBV7-9, with a tentative D call TRBD1 (6 bases). Trimming removed 2 bases from V and 6 bases from J, with 13 bases in between. From germline, CDR1 is SEHNR and CDR2 FQNEAQ (reference sequence). CDR3 length: 14 residues. CDR3 amino acids: CASSLQGRKNGYTF. CDR3 nucleotides: TGTGCCAGCAGCTTACAGGGGCGGAAAAATGGCTACACCTTC.

The genes are TRBV7-9 and TRBJ2-1; 12 bases match TRBD2. The V and J ends lost 3 bases and 8 bases, in that order; junction bases with no gene match: 5. Germline V CDR1 and CDR2: SEHNR, FQNEAQ (reference sequence). The CDR3 sequence is 15 residues long. CDR3 sequence: CASSFGLAGFDEQFF. The CDR3, as DNA: TGTGCCAGCAGCTTTGGACTAGCGGGGTTCGATGAGCAGTTCTTC.

The V and J genes are TRBV7-6 and TRBJ1-4; 11 nucleotides line up with TRBD1. Per the germline V gene, CDR1 is SGHVS and CDR2 is FNYEAQ. Trimming removed 4 bases from V and 3 bases from J; junction bases left unmatched: 1. The length of the CDR3 is 15 residues. For the CDR3, the DNA is TGTGCCAGCAGCTGGACAGGGGGCCCTAATGAAAAACTGTTTTTT. It yields the protein CASSWTGGPNEKLFF.

The chain links TRBV12-5 to TRBJ2-7; the match to TRBD2 covers 14 bases. This CDR3 has 20 amino acids. The germline V gene encodes CDR1 LGHNT and CDR2 FRNRAP. J gave up 1 base and V 5 bases, and 16 bases lay outside the gene matches. CDR3 nucleotides: TGTGCTAGTGGTCCGACCCAAAGACTAGCGGGAGGGTCGAGATCCTACGAGCAGTACTTC. It is translated as CASGPTQRLAGGSRSYEQYF.

The CDR3 sequence is CASRRGPEGLNTEAFF. In nucleotides, the CDR3 is TGCGCCAGCAGGAGGGGCCCGGAGGGATTAAACACTGAAGCTTTCTTT. The chain joins TRBV5-1 to TRBJ1-1; possible D gene TRBD1, 5 bases. The V gene lost 5 bases and the J gene lost 2 bases, with 19 bases spanning the gap. The length of the CDR3 is 16 residues. Looked up from germline, CDR1 is SGHRS and CDR2 is YFSETQ.

The CDR3 reads CASSPGGVTYEQYF. The CDR3 DNA reads as TGTGCCAGCTCACCAGGCGGGGTTACCTACGAGCAGTACTTC. V usage is TRBV18 and J usage is TRBJ2-5; the D gene is possibly TRBD2 (6 bases). The better agreement between TRBJ2-7 and the DNA end casts doubt on the J call. Germline V gene sequence: CDR1 KGHSH, CDR2 LQKENI. The length of the CDR3 is 14 residues.